This T cell receptor (beta chain) came from a study of T cells in Graves' hyperthyroidism and ophthalmopathy. The germline gives CDR1 LGHDT, CDR2 YNNKEL (reference sequence). V shed 8 bases and J shed 4 bases, with 24 bases lying between them. CDR3 length: 17 amino acids. RNA transcripts provided the source from which TCR beta CDR3 regions were amplified. The TCR CDR3 first-round RT-PCR relied on the HTBI primer set. TCRdb analysed the multiplex PCR reads with MiXCR anew, one entry per CDR3 protein. Here the sample spans hundreds of thousands of distinct CDR3 sequences, 14% to 15% being singletons. The PBMCs studied were ones that came from approximately 9.9 ml fresh peripheral blood. This clonotype was counted many times.

The specimen sequenced was blood. The chain is built from TRBV3-1 and TRBJ2-1, with a weak D call TRBD2 (9 bases). The receptor was isolated from a man aged 18 to 29 with Graves' ophthalmopathy. This CDR3 reads CASEGQGALAGYNEQFF. The CDR3 DNA follows: TGTGCCAGCGAAGGGCAGGGGGCCCTAGCGGGATACAATGAGCAGTTCTTC.